The source of this TCR beta chain is a study of beta chain features in type 1 diabetes. The study's findings and limits: Type 1 diabetes patients showed fewer insertions and more deletions at VDJ junctions. Whether HLA type influences TCRB rearrangement remained unresolved here.

Concerning this clone itself: Its cognate antigen is unknown.

Sequenced material consisted of expressed TCRB transcripts (all of the isolated RNA was reverse transcribed). The data were produced by immunoSEQ multiplex PCR, yet TCRdb's version contains in-frame clones alone and is incomplete. Found here are 850,000 to 900,000 clones, 15% to 20% of them singletons; the top ten hold 0.023%. Sample: naive CD4+ T cells from blood. The sequence was obtained from a woman aged 18 to 35 in good health.

The CDR3 here is CASSSSLGQGTGETQYF. CDR3 coding DNA: TGTGCCAGCAGCTCCTCCCTAGGACAGGGCACGGGGGAGACCCAGTACTTC. The chain employs TRBV13 and TRBJ2-5; 8 bases align to TRBD1. This CDR3 contains 17 residues. With V trimmed by 4 bases and J by 5 bases, 15 bases remained unmatched. Germline-derived CDR1 and CDR2 are PRHDT and FYEKMQ (reference sequence).